This T cell receptor delta chain originates from a study of gamma-delta T cells after stem cell transplantation. This clone counts as medium-sized (0.01 to 0.1%). The CDR3 spans 15 residues. V shed 0 bases and J shed 0 bases, with 10 bases lying between them. In germline, CDR1 is GEAIGNYY, CDR2 EKD. TCRdb fed the RT-PCR reads into CATT to redo clone calling. The sample yields 1,100 or so delta-chain clones, about 16% seen once. This TCR was sampled from a human donor. It is not recorded whose cells these are; they may come from a transplant donor. The chain links TRDV2 to TRDJ1, with TRDD3 as a possible D gene (5 bases). Sequencing input: gamma-delta T cells. The CDR3 spells CACDTVGLHTDKLIF. CDR3 DNA: TGTGCCTGTGACACCGTGGGGTTACACACCGATAAACTCATCTTT.